This T cell receptor beta chain was sequenced during a study of T-cell reconstitution after alpha-beta-depleted transplantation in children. General study results and limits: Reportedly, alpha-beta T cells present about two months post-transplant originated from several hundred expanded clones of graft origin.

TCRbeta library preparation incorporated unique molecular identifiers. TCRdb used MiXCR to reprocess the PCR reads, holding one entry per CDR3 protein. The sample records 60,000 to 85,000 distinct CDR3 sequences, 15% to 20% being singletons. This clonotype was observed a handful of times. The antigen is not known. V shed 7 bases and J 5 bases; nucleotides not matched to a gene: 2. In germline, CDR1 is SGHKS, CDR2 YYEKEE (reference sequence). The CDR3 has 13 amino acids. This sample comprised PBMCs, mostly from graft donor cells, obtained 360 days after TCRalphabeta/CD19-depleted stem cell transplant. The chain carries TRBV5-5 and TRBJ2-1, with 11 bases aligning to TRBD2. The TCR sequence derives from a male patient aged 2 to 10 who had a stem cell transplant for acute lymphoblastic leukemia, so the T cells may come from the graft donor. CDR3 DNA: TGTGCCAGCGGACTAGCGGGTAACAATGAGCAGTTCTTC. The encoded protein is CASGLAGNNEQFF.